The T cell receptor (beta chain) under discussion was sequenced for a study of T cell repertoires in cytomegalovirus infection. About the research overall: Public signatures in TCR beta pointed to CMV infection and matching HLA type.

V dropped 0 bases and J dropped 4 bases, with 12 bases sitting between them. The CDR3 sequence is 15 residues long. CDR1 and CDR2 (germline): MNHNY, SVGAGI (reference sequence). General study points: Carriers of CMV and the relevant HLA type were discriminated by public TCR beta frequency.

MiXCR, run by TCRdb on the reads, gives a single entry per CDR3 protein. The repertoire holds hundreds of thousands of distinct CDR3 sequences, with about a sixth as singletons. Remarks on this clonotype: Its antigen is not known.

This rearrangement joins TRBV6-6 to TRBJ1-2, with D perhaps matching TRBD1 (5 bases). Sample: PBMCs. The receptor's source is a human donor in good health (CMV status not recorded). Some clones in this sample may be carry-over from other donors' samples. CDR3 in DNA: TGTGCCAGCAGTTACTCGACGTGGGACCTCTATGGCTACACCTTC. Its protein is CASSYSTWDLYGYTF.